These T cell receptor beta chains were read from a single sample in a study of shared clonotypes between healthy human individuals. The table came from immunoSEQ multiplex PCR; TCRdb's copy has only in-frame clones and leaves some out. This repertoire shows under 850,000 clones, 90% to 95% found once; its top ten account for approximately 25%. What was sequenced was naive CD8+ T cells sorted from blood. These receptors were taken from a man aged 30 to 39 in good health. The CDR3 runs from the conserved cysteine through the conserved F or W. Fields, in order: CDR3 DNA, CDR3 protein, V gene, D gene, J gene, clone size. A D gene is named only where the DNA matches it firmly. Part of the rows lack a size; the others show once, few, many or a class for expanded clones.

cdr3_nt: TGTGCCAGCAGCTTAGTTGTCCGTGGAGAGACAGATACGCAGTATTTT; cdr3_aa: CASSLVVRGETDTQYF; v_call: TRBV7-2; d_call: NA; j_call: TRBJ2-3; clone_size: NA
cdr3_nt: TGTGCCAGTAGAACACAGGGCCTTGGCACTGAAGCTTTCTTT; cdr3_aa: CASRTQGLGTEAFF; v_call: TRBV19; d_call: NA; j_call: TRBJ1-1; clone_size: few
cdr3_nt: TGTGCCAGCAGCAAAAATGGAGGGCTAGCGGGAGAAGCAGATACGCAGTATTTT; cdr3_aa: CASSKNGGLAGEADTQYF; v_call: TRBV21-1; d_call: NA; j_call: TRBJ2-3; clone_size: NA
cdr3_nt: TGTGCCAGCAGCCCCCTACCGGGACAGGGGGCAGCGGGACGGAAGATCTACAATGAGCAGTTCTTC; cdr3_aa: CASSPLPGQGAAGRKIYNEQFF; v_call: TRBV27; d_call: TRBD1; j_call: TRBJ2-1; clone_size: once
cdr3_nt: TGCGCCAGCAGCCAAGTGGCTGACAGGGGGAATCAGCCCCAGCATTTT; cdr3_aa: CASSQVADRGNQPQHF; v_call: TRBV4-1; d_call: TRBD1; j_call: TRBJ1-5; clone_size: once
cdr3_nt: TGTGCCAGCAGCTTAAGGGGCCGGGACACCGAGCAGTACTTC; cdr3_aa: CASSLRGRDTEQYF; v_call: TRBV7-6; d_call: NA; j_call: TRBJ2-7; clone_size: NA
cdr3_nt: TGTGCCAGCAGTCAGCGCTATGGCTACACCTTC; cdr3_aa: CASSQRYGYTF; v_call: TRBV28; d_call: NA; j_call: TRBJ1-2; clone_size: few
cdr3_nt: TGTGCCAGCAGTTACTATGCCGGTCAAGAGACCCAGTACTTC; cdr3_aa: CASSYYAGQETQYF; v_call: TRBV6-5; d_call: NA; j_call: TRBJ2-5; clone_size: NA
cdr3_nt: TGTGCCAGCAGCTTGGGACAGGGGATAAACACTGAAGCTTTCTTT; cdr3_aa: CASSLGQGINTEAFF; v_call: TRBV7-9; d_call: TRBD1; j_call: TRBJ1-1; clone_size: NA
cdr3_nt: TGTGCCAGCAGTGAATTTCTGGGGGCGGCCGGCTACACCTTC; cdr3_aa: CASSEFLGAAGYTF; v_call: TRBV25-1; d_call: NA; j_call: TRBJ1-2; clone_size: NA
cdr3_nt: TGTGCCAGCAGTCCTAGCGAAGAGACCCAGTACTTC; cdr3_aa: CASSPSEETQYF; v_call: TRBV6-6; d_call: NA; j_call: TRBJ2-5; clone_size: NA
cdr3_nt: TGTGCCAGTAGTATAGTTGCCTCACAAGAAGCTTTCTTT; cdr3_aa: CASSIVASQEAFF; v_call: TRBV19; d_call: NA; j_call: TRBJ1-1; clone_size: NA
cdr3_nt: TGTGCCAGCATAAGGAGCACAGATACGCAGTATTTT; cdr3_aa: CASIRSTDTQYF; v_call: TRBV2; d_call: NA; j_call: TRBJ2-3; clone_size: NA
cdr3_nt: TGTGCCACCAGCCGAGGTGGGGGCCTGAACACTGAAGCTTTCTTT; cdr3_aa: CATSRGGGLNTEAFF; v_call: TRBV15; d_call: NA; j_call: TRBJ1-1; clone_size: NA
cdr3_nt: TGTGCCAGCAGCTTAGGGACTAGCGGGATGGATGAGCAGTTCTTC; cdr3_aa: CASSLGTSGMDEQFF; v_call: TRBV11-1; d_call: TRBD2; j_call: TRBJ2-1; clone_size: NA
cdr3_nt: TGTGCCAGCAGTCCCCGAGTTATAGCGGGAGCTTATGTGGCCGGGGAGCTGTTTTTT; cdr3_aa: CASSPRVIAGAYVAGELFF; v_call: TRBV28; d_call: TRBD2; j_call: TRBJ2-2; clone_size: NA
cdr3_nt: TGTGCCAGCAGTTCCCCACGAGGGGTAGAGACCCAGTACTTC; cdr3_aa: CASSSPRGVETQYF; v_call: TRBV6-6; d_call: NA; j_call: TRBJ2-5; clone_size: few
cdr3_nt: TGTGCCAGCAGACTCGGGACTAGCGGGTCCAATGAGCAGTTCTTC; cdr3_aa: CASRLGTSGSNEQFF; v_call: TRBV27; d_call: TRBD2; j_call: TRBJ2-1; clone_size: NA
cdr3_nt: TGTGCCAGCAGCGTCTGGACAGGGTACGAGCAGTACTTC; cdr3_aa: CASSVWTGYEQYF; v_call: TRBV5-4; d_call: TRBD1; j_call: TRBJ2-7; clone_size: NA
cdr3_nt: TGTGCCAGCAGCTTAGGGGACCAGTCCTACGAGCAGTACTTC; cdr3_aa: CASSLGDQSYEQYF; v_call: TRBV7-6; d_call: NA; j_call: TRBJ2-7; clone_size: NA
cdr3_nt: TGTGCCAGCAGCCCCGGACAGGGGACCATGAACACTGAAGCTTTCTTT; cdr3_aa: CASSPGQGTMNTEAFF; v_call: TRBV11-2; d_call: TRBD1; j_call: TRBJ1-1; clone_size: NA
cdr3_nt: TGTGCCAGCAGTGAAGATTGGACGTCTGGAAACACCATATATTTT; cdr3_aa: CASSEDWTSGNTIYF; v_call: TRBV6-1; d_call: NA; j_call: TRBJ1-3; clone_size: NA
cdr3_nt: TGTGCCAGCAGTCCCCCTAGCGGGAGGGCCTGGGAGTACGAGCAGTACTTC; cdr3_aa: CASSPPSGRAWEYEQYF; v_call: TRBV6-8; d_call: TRBD2; j_call: TRBJ2-7; clone_size: NA
cdr3_nt: TGTGCCAGCAGTTTATCGAGGTCAGCGAACACTGAAGCTTTCTTT; cdr3_aa: CASSLSRSANTEAFF; v_call: TRBV27; d_call: NA; j_call: TRBJ1-1; clone_size: NA
cdr3_nt: TGTGCCAGCAGCCAAGTCTCAAACCAAGAGACCCAGTACTTC; cdr3_aa: CASSQVSNQETQYF; v_call: TRBV14; d_call: NA; j_call: TRBJ2-5; clone_size: once
cdr3_nt: TGTGCCATCAGTGAGTCGACTGGGGGTTCGTCTAATGAAAAACTGTTTTTT; cdr3_aa: CAISESTGGSSNEKLFF; v_call: TRBV10-3; d_call: NA; j_call: TRBJ1-4; clone_size: NA
cdr3_nt: TGTGCCAGCAGCTCCGTGCAACAGGGGGGTAACTCTGGAAACACCATATATTTT; cdr3_aa: CASSSVQQGGNSGNTIYF; v_call: TRBV7-6; d_call: TRBD1; j_call: TRBJ1-3; clone_size: NA
cdr3_nt: TGTGCCAGCAGCCCTAATCCAGCGGGAGGGCCCGAGCAGTACTTC; cdr3_aa: CASSPNPAGGPEQYF; v_call: TRBV7-8; d_call: TRBD2; j_call: TRBJ2-7; clone_size: NA
cdr3_nt: TGCAGCGTTTTAGGGGACGTGATCCCCTACGAGCAGTACTTC; cdr3_aa: CSVLGDVIPYEQYF; v_call: TRBV29-1; d_call: NA; j_call: TRBJ2-7; clone_size: NA
cdr3_nt: TGTGCCAGCAGCTTTTCTGACTTCGGGGAGCTGTTTTTT; cdr3_aa: CASSFSDFGELFF; v_call: TRBV5-4; d_call: NA; j_call: TRBJ2-2; clone_size: NA
cdr3_nt: TGTGCCAGCAGCCCCCCAGAGGGTAGCGGGTACCAAGAGACCCAGTACTTC; cdr3_aa: CASSPPEGSGYQETQYF; v_call: TRBV9; d_call: TRBD2; j_call: TRBJ2-5; clone_size: NA
cdr3_nt: TGCAGCGCTAGATTGGCGAGCACAGATACGCAGTATTTT; cdr3_aa: CSARLASTDTQYF; v_call: TRBV29-1; d_call: NA; j_call: TRBJ2-3; clone_size: NA
cdr3_nt: TGTGCCAGCAGCTTAGATTCAACTACGTCCGAGCAGTACTTC; cdr3_aa: CASSLDSTTSEQYF; v_call: TRBV28; d_call: NA; j_call: TRBJ2-7; clone_size: once
cdr3_nt: TGTGCCAGCAGCTTGCGCCCGACAGATACGCAGTATTTT; cdr3_aa: CASSLRPTDTQYF; v_call: TRBV5-4; d_call: NA; j_call: TRBJ2-3; clone_size: once
cdr3_nt: TGTGCCAGCAGTGAAGGGACAGGGGGCGTGATCGGGGAGCTGTTTTTT; cdr3_aa: CASSEGTGGVIGELFF; v_call: TRBV2; d_call: TRBD1; j_call: TRBJ2-2; clone_size: NA